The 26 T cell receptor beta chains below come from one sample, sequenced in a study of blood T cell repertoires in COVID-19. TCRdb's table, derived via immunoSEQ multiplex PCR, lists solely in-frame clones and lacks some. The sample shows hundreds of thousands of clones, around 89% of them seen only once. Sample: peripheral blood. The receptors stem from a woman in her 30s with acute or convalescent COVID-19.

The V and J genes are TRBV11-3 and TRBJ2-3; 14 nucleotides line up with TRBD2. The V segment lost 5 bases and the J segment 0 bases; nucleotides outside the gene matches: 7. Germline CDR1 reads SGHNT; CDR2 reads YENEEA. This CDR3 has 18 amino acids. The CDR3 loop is CASSVGTSGGSSTDTQYF. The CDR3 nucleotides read TGTGCCAGCAGCGTCGGGACTAGCGGGGGATCTAGCACAGATACGCAGTATTTT. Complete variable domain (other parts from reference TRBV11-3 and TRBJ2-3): EAGVVQSPRYKIIEKKQPVAFWCNPISGHNTLYWYLQNLGQGPELLIRYENEEAVDDSQLPKDRFSAERLKGVDSTLKIQPAELGDSAVYLCASSVGTSGGSSTDTQYFGPGTRLTVL.

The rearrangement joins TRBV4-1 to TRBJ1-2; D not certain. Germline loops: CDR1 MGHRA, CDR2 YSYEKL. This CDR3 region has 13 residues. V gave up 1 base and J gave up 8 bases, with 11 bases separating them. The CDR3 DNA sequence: TGCGCCAGCAGCCAAGTAGGCGTCGGGGGCTACACCTTC. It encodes CASSQVGVGGYTF.

The CDR3 sequence: CASSLDLGGSYEQYF. The CDR3 region has the DNA TGTGCCAGCAGCTTAGATCTCGGGGGATCCTACGAGCAGTACTTC. The chain has TRBV11-2 and TRBJ2-7; a weak D match, TRBD2 (6 bases). Germline-derived CDR1 and CDR2 are SGHAT and FQNNGV. The CDR3 length is 15 residues. Trimming left V 0 bases short and J 1 base short, with 10 bases between.

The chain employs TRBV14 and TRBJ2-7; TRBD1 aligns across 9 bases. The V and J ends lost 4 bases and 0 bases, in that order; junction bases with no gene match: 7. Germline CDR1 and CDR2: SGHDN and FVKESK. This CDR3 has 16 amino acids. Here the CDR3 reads CASSRQGGLSSYEQYF. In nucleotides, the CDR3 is TGTGCCAGCAGCCGACAGGGGGGTCTCAGCTCCTACGAGCAGTACTTC.

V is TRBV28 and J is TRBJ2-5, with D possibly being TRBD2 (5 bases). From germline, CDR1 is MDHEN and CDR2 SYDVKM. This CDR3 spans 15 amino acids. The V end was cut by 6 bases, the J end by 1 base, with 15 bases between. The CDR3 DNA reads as TGTGCCAGCAGCGGGCTGGGGAGTGCCCAAGAGACCCAGTACTTC. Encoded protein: CASSGLGSAQETQYF.

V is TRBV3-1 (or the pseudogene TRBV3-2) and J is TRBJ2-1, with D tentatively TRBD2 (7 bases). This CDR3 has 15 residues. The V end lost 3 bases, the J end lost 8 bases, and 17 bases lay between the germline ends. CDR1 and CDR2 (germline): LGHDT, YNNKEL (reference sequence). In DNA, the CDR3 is TGTGCCAGCAGCCACCGGGGGGCGGGTCACGATGAGCAGTTCTTC. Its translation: CASSHRGAGHDEQFF.

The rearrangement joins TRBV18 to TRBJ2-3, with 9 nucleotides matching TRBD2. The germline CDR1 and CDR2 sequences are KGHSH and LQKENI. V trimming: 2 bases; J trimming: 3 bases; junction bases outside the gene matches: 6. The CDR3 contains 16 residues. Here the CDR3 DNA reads TGTGCCAGCTCACCAACTCAGCGGGGGGCAACAGATACGCAGTATTTT. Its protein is CASSPTQRGATDTQYF.

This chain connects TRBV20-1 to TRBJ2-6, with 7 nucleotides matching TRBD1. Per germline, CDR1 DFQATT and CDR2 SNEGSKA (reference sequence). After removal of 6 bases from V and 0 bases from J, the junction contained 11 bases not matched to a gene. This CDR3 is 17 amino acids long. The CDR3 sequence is CSASRQGTSSGANVLTF. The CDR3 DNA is TGCAGTGCAAGTCGACAGGGCACATCCTCTGGGGCCAACGTCCTGACTTTC.

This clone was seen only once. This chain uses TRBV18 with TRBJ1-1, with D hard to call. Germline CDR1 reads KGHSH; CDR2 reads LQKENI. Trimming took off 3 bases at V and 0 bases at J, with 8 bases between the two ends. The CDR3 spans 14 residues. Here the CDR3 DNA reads TGTGCCAGCTCACCTCTGGAGATGAACACTGAAGCTTTCTTT. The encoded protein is CASSPLEMNTEAFF.

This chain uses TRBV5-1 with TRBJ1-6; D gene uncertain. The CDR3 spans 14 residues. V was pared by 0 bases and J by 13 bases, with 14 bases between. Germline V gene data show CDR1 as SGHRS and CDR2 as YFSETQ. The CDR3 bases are TGCGCCAGCAGCTTGGACAGTCTGATAGCGCCCCTCCACTTT. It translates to CASSLDSLIAPLHF.

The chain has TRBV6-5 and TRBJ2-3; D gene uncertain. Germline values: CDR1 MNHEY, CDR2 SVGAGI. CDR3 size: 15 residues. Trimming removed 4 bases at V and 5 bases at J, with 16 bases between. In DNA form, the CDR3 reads TGTGCCAGCAGTTTGGGCCTTTATGGTGGAGATACGCAGTATTTT. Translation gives CASSLGLYGGDTQYF.

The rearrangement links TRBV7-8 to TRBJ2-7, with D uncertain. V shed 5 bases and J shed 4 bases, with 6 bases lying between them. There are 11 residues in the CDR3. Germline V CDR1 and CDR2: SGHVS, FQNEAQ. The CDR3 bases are TGTGCCAGCAGCCCTCAGTACGAGCAGTACTTC. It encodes CASSPQYEQYF.

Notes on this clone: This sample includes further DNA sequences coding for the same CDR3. In DNA form, the CDR3 reads TGCGCCAGCAGCCACCCTGGACTAGCGGGGGGGAACAATGAGCAGTTCTTC. As protein: CASSHPGLAGGNNEQFF. V and J are TRBV4-1 and TRBJ2-1; TRBD2 agrees at 15 bases. This CDR3 has 17 residues. V trimming: 3 bases; J trimming: 5 bases; junction bases outside the gene matches: 5. Germline V lookup: CDR1 MGHRA, CDR2 YSYEKL.

The CDR3 sequence: CASSQEGGNPYEQYF. The CDR3 DNA sequence: TGCGCCAGCAGCCAAGAGGGAGGGAACCCTTACGAGCAGTACTTC. J is TRBJ2-7 and V is TRBV4-1; 7 bases are shared with TRBD2. The CDR3 has 15 residues. V was clipped by 0 bases and J by 4 bases; unmatched bases: 6. Germline V gene lookup returns CDR1 MGHRA and CDR2 YSYEKL.

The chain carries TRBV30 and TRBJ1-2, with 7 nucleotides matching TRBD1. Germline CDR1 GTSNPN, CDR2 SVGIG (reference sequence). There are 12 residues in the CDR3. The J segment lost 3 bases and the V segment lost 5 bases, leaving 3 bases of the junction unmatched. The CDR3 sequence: CAWGDSYYGYTF. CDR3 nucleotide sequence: TGTGCCTGGGGGGACAGTTACTATGGCTACACCTTC.

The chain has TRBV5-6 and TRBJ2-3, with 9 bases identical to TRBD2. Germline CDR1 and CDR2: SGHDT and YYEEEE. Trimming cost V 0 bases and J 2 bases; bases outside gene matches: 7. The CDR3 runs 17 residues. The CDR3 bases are TGTGCCAGCAGCTTGGAGGTAGCGGGGGAATACACAGATACGCAGTATTTT. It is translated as CASSLEVAGEYTDTQYF.

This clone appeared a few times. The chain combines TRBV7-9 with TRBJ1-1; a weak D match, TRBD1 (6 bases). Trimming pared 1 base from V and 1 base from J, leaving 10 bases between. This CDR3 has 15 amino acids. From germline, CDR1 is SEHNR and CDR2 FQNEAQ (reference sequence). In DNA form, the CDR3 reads TGTGCCAGCAGCTTAGTACAGGGCGGGAACACTGAAGCTTTCTTT. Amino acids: CASSLVQGGNTEAFF.

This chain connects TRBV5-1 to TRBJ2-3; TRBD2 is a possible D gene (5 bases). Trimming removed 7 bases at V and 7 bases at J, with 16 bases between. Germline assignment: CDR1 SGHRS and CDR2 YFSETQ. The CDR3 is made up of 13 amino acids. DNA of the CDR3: TGCGCCAGCGGCTCCTACCCGGGGAATACGCAGTATTTT. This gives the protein CASGSYPGNTQYF.

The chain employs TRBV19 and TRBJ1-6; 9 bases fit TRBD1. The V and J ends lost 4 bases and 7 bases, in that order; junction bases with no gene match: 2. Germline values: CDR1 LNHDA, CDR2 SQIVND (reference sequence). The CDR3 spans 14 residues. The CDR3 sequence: CASSTGTGNSPLHF. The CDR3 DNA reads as TGTGCCAGTAGTACTGGGACAGGGAATTCACCCCTCCACTTT.

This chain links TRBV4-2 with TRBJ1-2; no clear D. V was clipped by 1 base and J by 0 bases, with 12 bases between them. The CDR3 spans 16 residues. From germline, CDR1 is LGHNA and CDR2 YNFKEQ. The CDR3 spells CASSQARETSNYGYTF. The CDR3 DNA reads TGTGCCAGCAGCCAAGCGCGGGAAACCTCTAACTATGGCTACACCTTC.

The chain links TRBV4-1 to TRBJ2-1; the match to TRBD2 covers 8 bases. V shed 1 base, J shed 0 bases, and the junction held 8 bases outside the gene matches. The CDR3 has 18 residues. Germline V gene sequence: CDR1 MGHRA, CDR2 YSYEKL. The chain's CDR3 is CASSQGASGFSSYNEQFF. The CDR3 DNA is TGCGCCAGCAGCCAAGGGGCTAGCGGGTTCAGCTCCTACAATGAGCAGTTCTTC.

The CDR3 DNA follows: TGCAGTGCCCAGGGTGGCGAGCAGTACTTC. Its protein product is CSAQGGEQYF. The V and J genes are TRBV20-1 and TRBJ2-7; the D gene is possibly TRBD1 (5 bases). The CDR3 has 10 residues. In germline, CDR1 is DFQATT, CDR2 SNEGSKA (reference sequence). V was clipped by 6 bases and J by 6 bases, with 9 bases between them.

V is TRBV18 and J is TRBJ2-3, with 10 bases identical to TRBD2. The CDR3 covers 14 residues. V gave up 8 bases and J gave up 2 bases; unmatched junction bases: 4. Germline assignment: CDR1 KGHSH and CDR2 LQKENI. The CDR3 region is CASGLAGVTDTQYF. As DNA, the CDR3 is TGTGCCAGCGGTCTAGCGGGAGTCACAGATACGCAGTATTTT.

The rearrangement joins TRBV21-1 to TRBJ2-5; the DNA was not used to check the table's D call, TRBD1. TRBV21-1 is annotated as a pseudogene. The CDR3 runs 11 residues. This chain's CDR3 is CASSSRETQYF. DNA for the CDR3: TGTGCCAGCAGCAGCAGGGAGACCCAGTACTTC.

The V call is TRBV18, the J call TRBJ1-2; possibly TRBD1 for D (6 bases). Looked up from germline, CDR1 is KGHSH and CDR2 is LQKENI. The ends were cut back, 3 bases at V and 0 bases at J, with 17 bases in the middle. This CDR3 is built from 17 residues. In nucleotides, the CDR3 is TGTGCCAGCTCACCTGAGGACAGCCCTCTTTCTAACTATGGCTACACCTTC. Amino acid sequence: CASSPEDSPLSNYGYTF.

The DNA for the CDR3 is TGCAGCGTGCCGGACAGGGGGCTTACTGAAGCTTTCTTT. Its translation: CSVPDRGLTEAFF. The V and J genes are TRBV29-1 and TRBJ1-1; 11 nucleotides line up with TRBD1. Per the germline V gene, CDR1 is SQVTM and CDR2 is ANQGSEA. V dropped 6 bases and J dropped 5; count of bases not matched to a gene: 5. The length of the CDR3 is 13 residues.